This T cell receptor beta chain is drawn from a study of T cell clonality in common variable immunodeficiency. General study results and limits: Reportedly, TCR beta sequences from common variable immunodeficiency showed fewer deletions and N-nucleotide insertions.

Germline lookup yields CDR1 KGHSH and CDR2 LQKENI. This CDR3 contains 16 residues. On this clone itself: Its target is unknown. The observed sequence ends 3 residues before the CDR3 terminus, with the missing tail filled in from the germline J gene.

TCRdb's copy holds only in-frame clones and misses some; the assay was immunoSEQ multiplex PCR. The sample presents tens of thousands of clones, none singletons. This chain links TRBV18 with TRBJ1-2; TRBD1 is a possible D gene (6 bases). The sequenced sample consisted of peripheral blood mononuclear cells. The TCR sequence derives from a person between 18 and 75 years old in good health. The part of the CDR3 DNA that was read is TGTGCCAGCTCACCGAGGAGGTCAGGGGTAGCCGATGAC. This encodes CASSPRRSGVADD. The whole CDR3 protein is CASSPRRSGVADDYTF. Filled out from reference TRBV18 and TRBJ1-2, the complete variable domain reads NAGVMQNPRHLVRRRGQEARLRCSPMKGHSHVYWYRQLPEEGLKFMVYLQKENIIDESGMPKERFSAEFPKEGPSILRIQQVVRGDSAAYFCASSPRRSGVADDYTFGSGTRLTVV.